The entry below gives a single TCR beta chain sequence along with its context. Its antigen is unknown. This sample is drawn from a study of cytomegalovirus exposure and HLA in healthy donors. Both 60 Vbeta primers and 13 Jbeta primers went into the PCR. The table came from immunoSEQ multiplex PCR; TCRdb's copy has only in-frame clones and leaves some out. The top ten hold around 1.6% of the sample, which has 190,000 or so clones, over 80% seen once. V lost 6 bases, J lost 1 base, and 17 bases lay in between. The CDR3 is 16 amino acids. Looked up from germline, CDR1 is SGHVS and CDR2 is FQNEAQ. Study-wide points: Later on, a genetic analysis was performed. It linked a missense variant in DCLRE1C with V- and J-gene trimming of TCR beta.

The sample consisted of PBMCs. The sequence derives from a man between 45 and 60 years old in good health and CMV-seronegative. The V call is TRBV7-8, the J call TRBJ2-3; D is possibly TRBD2 (7 bases). The CDR3: CASRRGRARRTDTQYF. The CDR3 DNA reads as TGTGCCAGCAGGAGGGGGAGGGCCCGTCGCACAGATACGCAGTATTTT.